Below, 15 T cell receptor beta chains from the same sample are listed, as sequenced in a study of blood T cell repertoires in COVID-19. Only in-frame clones appear in the TCRdb table, and some are missing; sequencing was by immunoSEQ multiplex PCR. The sample has approximately 290,000 clones; 70% to 90% are singletons. Sequencing used peripheral blood. All receptors derive from a woman aged 55 to 70 with acute or convalescent COVID-19.

The chain recombines TRBV7-2 with TRBJ2-1, with 8 bases fitting TRBD2. CDR1 and CDR2 (germline): SGHTA, FQGNSA. Trimming took 5 bases from V and 0 from J; bases not matched to a gene: 12. The CDR3 spans 18 residues. CDR3 sequence (DNA): TGTGCCAGCAGCCCGAAATTAGCGGGGCCGAGCTCCTACAATGAGCAGTTCTTC. Its protein is CASSPKLAGPSSYNEQFF.

The chain joins TRBV24-1 to TRBJ2-3; 8 bases line up with TRBD2. The ends lost 6 bases at V and 1 base at J; junction bases unmatched: 5. The CDR3 runs 15 residues. The germline V gene encodes CDR1 KGHDR and CDR2 SFDVKD. The CDR3 DNA follows: TGTGCCACCAGTCTGCCGGGACTAGGCACAGATACGCAGTATTTT. Translation: CATSLPGLGTDTQYF.

The V call is TRBV7-3, the J call TRBJ1-2; D call uncertain. The V end was cut by 5 bases, the J end by 6 bases, with 16 bases between. Germline V gene sequence: CDR1 SGHTA, CDR2 FQGTGA. The CDR3 contains 14 residues. In DNA form, the CDR3 reads TGTGCCAGCAGCCACACATCCAGGTCCCATGGCTACACCTTC. Translation gives CASSHTSRSHGYTF. Filled out from reference TRBV7-3 and TRBJ1-2, the complete variable domain reads GAGVSQTPSNKVTEKGKYVELRCDPISGHTALYWYRQSLGQGPEFLIYFQGTGAADDSGLPNDRFFAVRPEGSVSTLKIQRTERGDSAVYLCASSHTSRSHGYTFGSGTRLTVV.

The V gene is TRBV28, the J gene TRBJ2-7; tentatively, D is TRBD2 (5 bases). This CDR3 has 13 amino acids. CDR1 MDHEN and CDR2 SYDVKM come from the germline V gene. The ends were cut back, 4 bases at V and 0 bases at J, with 7 bases in the middle. CDR3 in amino acids: CASSSGNSYEQYF. The CDR3 region has the DNA TGTGCCAGCAGTTCCGGGAACTCCTACGAGCAGTACTTC.

This clone has more than one count but fewer than ten. The chain employs TRBV28 and TRBJ2-3; 8 bases map to TRBD2. Germline V gene lookup returns CDR1 MDHEN and CDR2 SYDVKM. V lost 5 bases, J lost 2 bases, and 3 bases stayed unmatched. The CDR3 spans 14 residues. This CDR3 is CASSTSGLTDTQYF. CDR3 coding DNA: TGTGCCAGCAGTACTAGCGGACTCACAGATACGCAGTATTTT. Full variable domain (rest looked up from reference TRBV28 and TRBJ2-3): DVKVTQSSRYLVKRTGEKVFLECVQDMDHENMFWYRQDPGLGLRLIYFSYDVKMKEKGDIPEGYSVSREKKERFSLILESASTNQTSMYLCASSTSGLTDTQYFGPGTRLTVL.

This sequence joins TRBV30 and TRBJ2-2, with 11 bases identical to TRBD2. This CDR3 region has 16 residues. Germline V gives CDR1 GTSNPN, CDR2 SVGIG (reference sequence). Trimming at V came to 0 bases and at J to 10 bases, leaving 10 bases not matched to a gene. The CDR3 sequence is CAWSVQTSGRIVELFF. DNA of the CDR3: TGTGCCTGGAGTGTACAAACTAGCGGGAGAATAGTGGAGCTGTTTTTT.

The V call is TRBV27, the J call TRBJ1-2; 7 bases align to TRBD1. This CDR3 spans 16 amino acids. CDR1 MNHEY and CDR2 SMNVEV come from the germline V gene (reference sequence). V dropped 5 bases and J dropped 6; count of bases not matched to a gene: 15. The CDR3: CASSLASRQGSHGYTF. CDR3 in DNA: TGTGCCAGCAGTCTAGCATCGCGACAGGGCTCCCATGGCTACACCTTC.

As to this clone: The germline gene is not matched at one end of the junction; a read error may be the cause. The chain has TRBV6-2 or TRBV6-3 and TRBJ1-2; D possibly corresponds to TRBD1 (5 bases). CDR3 length equals 15 residues. Germline lookup yields CDR1 MNHEY and CDR2 SVGEGT. The CDR3 region has the DNA TGTGCCAGCAGTTACGGGCTGACAGTTAACTATGGCCACACCTTC. Amino acid sequence: CASSYGLTVNYGHTF.

This clone was seen a single time. The chain uses TRBV3-1 (or the pseudogene TRBV3-2) and TRBJ1-4; 7 bases are shared with TRBD1. With 3 bases clipped from V and 7 bases from J, the junction kept 5 bases outside the gene matches. Germline CDR1 LGHDT, CDR2 YNNKEL (reference sequence). The CDR3 consists of 14 residues. For the CDR3, the DNA is TGTGCCAGCAGCCATGGAGACAGGGCTGAAAAACTGTTTTTT. This sequence encodes CASSHGDRAEKLFF.

The chain uses TRBV4-1 and TRBJ1-5, with unresolved D. Germline CDR1 is MGHRA and CDR2 is YSYEKL. The CDR3 length is 15 residues. V lost 2 bases and J 7 bases, leaving 15 bases between the germline ends. Here the CDR3 DNA reads TGCGCCAGCAGCCAAATAGGTGGGCCTAGCCAGCCCCAGCATTTT. The encoded protein is CASSQIGGPSQPQHF.

In its sample, this clone was seen a few times. CDR3 coding DNA: TGTGCCAGCAATCTAGTGGTCACCGGGGAGCTGTTTTTT. Its protein product is CASNLVVTGELFF. This chain connects TRBV2 to TRBJ2-2; D is uncertain. The CDR3 has 13 amino acids. Germline-derived CDR1 and CDR2 are SNHLY and FYNNEI. Deletions cut 7 bases from V and 4 bases from J, with 10 bases between.

V and J are TRBV19 and TRBJ1-6; TRBD1 aligns across 9 bases. The J segment lost 15 bases and the V segment lost 6 bases, leaving 15 bases of the junction unmatched. The CDR3 runs to 15 residues. Germline V gives CDR1 LNHDA, CDR2 SQIVND (reference sequence). The CDR3: CASSQPGQGALGLHF. DNA of the CDR3: TGTGCCAGTAGCCAGCCGGGACAGGGCGCCCTTGGCCTCCACTTT.

V is TRBV30 and J is TRBJ1-1, with D possibly TRBD1 on 6 matching bases. The CDR3 loop spans 14 amino acids. Per germline, CDR1 GTSNPN and CDR2 SVGIG (reference sequence). The V end was cut by 4 bases, the J end by 3 bases, with 15 bases between. The CDR3 region has the DNA TGTGCCTGGATTCCAGGACAGAGGGACACTGAAGCTTTCTTT. The encoded protein is CAWIPGQRDTEAFF.

This chain uses TRBV5-1 with TRBJ2-1, with D unclear. This CDR3 has 12 amino acids. Germline V lookup: CDR1 SGHRS, CDR2 YFSETQ. Between the trimmed V and J ends, which lost 3 bases and 10 bases, there was a span of 11 bases. The CDR3 protein is CASSSTNQEQFF. For the CDR3, the DNA is TGCGCCAGCAGCTCCACTAATCAGGAGCAGTTCTTC.

V gene TRBV11-3 combines with J gene TRBJ2-1; the D is unclear. Germline CDR1 is SGHNT and CDR2 is YENEEA. The CDR3 is made up of 14 amino acids. Trimming pared 0 bases from V and 5 bases from J, leaving 8 bases between. The DNA for the CDR3 is TGTGCCAGCAGCTTAGAGTCCCAGAACAATGAGCAGTTCTTC. Translation: CASSLESQNNEQFF.